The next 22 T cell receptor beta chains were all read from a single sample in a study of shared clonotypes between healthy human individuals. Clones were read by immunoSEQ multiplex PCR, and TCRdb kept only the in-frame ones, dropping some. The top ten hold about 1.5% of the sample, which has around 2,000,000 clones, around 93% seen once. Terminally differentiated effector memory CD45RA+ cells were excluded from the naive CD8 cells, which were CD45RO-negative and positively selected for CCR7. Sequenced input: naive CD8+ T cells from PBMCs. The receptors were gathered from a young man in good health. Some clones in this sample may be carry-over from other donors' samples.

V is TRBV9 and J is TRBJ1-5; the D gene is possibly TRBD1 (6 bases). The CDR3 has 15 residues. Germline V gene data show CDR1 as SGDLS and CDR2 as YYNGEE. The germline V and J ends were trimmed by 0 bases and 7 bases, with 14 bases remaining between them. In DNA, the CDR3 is TGTGCCAGCAGCGTAGGAGGGGGTACGGAACAGCCCCAGCATTTT. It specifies CASSVGGGTEQPQHF.

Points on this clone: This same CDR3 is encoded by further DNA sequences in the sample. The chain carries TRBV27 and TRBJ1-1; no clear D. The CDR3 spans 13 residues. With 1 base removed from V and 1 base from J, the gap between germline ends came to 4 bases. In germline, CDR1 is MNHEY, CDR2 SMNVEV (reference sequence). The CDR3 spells CASSLWGNTEAFF. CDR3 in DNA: TGTGCCAGCAGTTTATGGGGGAACACTGAAGCTTTCTTT.

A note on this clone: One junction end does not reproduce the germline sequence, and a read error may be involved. For the CDR3, the DNA is TGTGCCGGCAGCTCCTACTGGGAGGGCCCCACAGATACGCAGTATTTT. This translates into CAGSSYWEGPTDTQYF. V and J are TRBV7-6 and TRBJ2-3; 7 bases are a match to TRBD2. Per germline, CDR1 SGHVS and CDR2 FNYEAQ. The CDR3 is made up of 16 amino acids.

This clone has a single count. As DNA, the CDR3 is TGCGCCAGCCTCCCAGGGGATAGCGAGAGCCCTCTCTACGAGCAGTACTTC. This translates into CASLPGDSESPLYEQYF. The chain has TRBV4-3 and TRBJ2-7; possible D gene TRBD1, 6 bases. Germline CDR1 LGHNA, CDR2 YSLEER. V was pared by 8 bases and J by 3 bases, with 26 bases between. The length of the CDR3 is 17 residues.

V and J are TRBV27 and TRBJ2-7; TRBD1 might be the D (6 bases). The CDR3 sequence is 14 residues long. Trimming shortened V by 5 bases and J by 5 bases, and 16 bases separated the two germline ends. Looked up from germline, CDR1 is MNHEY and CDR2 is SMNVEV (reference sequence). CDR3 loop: CASSQPWDIHEQYF. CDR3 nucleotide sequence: TGTGCCAGCAGTCAACCTTGGGACATCCACGAGCAGTACTTC.

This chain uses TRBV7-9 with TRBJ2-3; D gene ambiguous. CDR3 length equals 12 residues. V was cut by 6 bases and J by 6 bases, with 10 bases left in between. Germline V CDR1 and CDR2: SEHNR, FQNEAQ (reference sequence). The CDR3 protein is CASSIVGDTQYF. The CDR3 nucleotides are TGTGCCAGCAGTATAGTGGGGGATACGCAGTATTTT.

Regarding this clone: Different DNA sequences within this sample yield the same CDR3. CDR3 residues: CASSLDRSSYEQYF. The CDR3 region has the DNA TGCGCCAGCAGCTTGGACCGAAGCTCCTACGAGCAGTACTTC. The chain carries TRBV5-1 and TRBJ2-7; no clear D gene. The CDR3 runs to 14 residues. V shed 0 bases and J shed 0 bases, with 7 bases lying between them. Germline assignment: CDR1 SGHRS and CDR2 YFSETQ.

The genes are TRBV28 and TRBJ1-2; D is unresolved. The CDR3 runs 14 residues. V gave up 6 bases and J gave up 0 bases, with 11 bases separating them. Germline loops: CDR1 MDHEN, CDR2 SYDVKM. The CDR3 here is CASSRRVTNYGYTF. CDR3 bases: TGTGCCAGCAGCCGTAGGGTGACTAACTATGGCTACACCTTC.

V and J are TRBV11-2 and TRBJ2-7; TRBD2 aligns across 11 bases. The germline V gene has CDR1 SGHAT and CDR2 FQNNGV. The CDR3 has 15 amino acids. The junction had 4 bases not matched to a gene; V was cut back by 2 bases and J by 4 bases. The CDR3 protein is CASSLTSGRGYEQYF. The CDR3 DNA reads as TGTGCCAGCAGCTTAACTAGCGGGAGAGGTTACGAGCAGTACTTC.

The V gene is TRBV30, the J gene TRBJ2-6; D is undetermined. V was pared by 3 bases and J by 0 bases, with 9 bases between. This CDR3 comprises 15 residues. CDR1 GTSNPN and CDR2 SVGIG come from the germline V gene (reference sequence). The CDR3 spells CAWSASSSGANVLTF. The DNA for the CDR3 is TGTGCCTGGAGCGCCTCGAGCTCTGGGGCCAACGTCCTGACTTTC.

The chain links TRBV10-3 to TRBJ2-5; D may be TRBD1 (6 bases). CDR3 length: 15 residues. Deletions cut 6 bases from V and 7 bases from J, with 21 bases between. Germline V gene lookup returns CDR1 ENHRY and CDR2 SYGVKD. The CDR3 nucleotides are TGTGCCATCAGAAAATCCACAGGGAACGAGCCGACCCAGTACTTC. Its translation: CAIRKSTGNEPTQYF.

CDR3 amino acids: CASSELGGFNEQFF. The CDR3 DNA sequence: TGTGCCAGCAGTGAATTAGGAGGGTTTAATGAGCAGTTCTTC. The chain uses TRBV2 and TRBJ2-1; D is possibly TRBD2 (6 bases). V was pared by 2 bases and J by 7 bases, with 12 bases between. The CDR3 runs 14 residues. CDR1 and CDR2 from the germline V gene are SNHLY and FYNNEI. The whole variable domain, filled in from reference TRBV2 and TRBJ2-1, reads EPEVTQTPSHQVTQMGQEVILRCVPISNHLYFYWYRQILGQKVEFLVSFYNNEISEKSEIFDDQFSVERPDGSNFTLKIRSTKLEDSAMYFCASSELGGFNEQFFGPGTRLTVL.

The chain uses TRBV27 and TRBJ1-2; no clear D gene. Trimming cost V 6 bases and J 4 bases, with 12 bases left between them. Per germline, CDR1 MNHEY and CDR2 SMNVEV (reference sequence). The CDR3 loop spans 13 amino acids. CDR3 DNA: TGTGCCAGCAGCGCAGGAGAAATCTATGGCTACACCTTC. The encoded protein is CASSAGEIYGYTF.

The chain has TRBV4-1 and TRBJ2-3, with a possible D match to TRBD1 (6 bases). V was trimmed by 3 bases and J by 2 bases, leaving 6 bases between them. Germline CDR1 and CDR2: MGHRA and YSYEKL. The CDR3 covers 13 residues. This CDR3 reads CASSQGATDTQYF. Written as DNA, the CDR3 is TGCGCCAGCAGCCAGGGGGCCACAGATACGCAGTATTTT.

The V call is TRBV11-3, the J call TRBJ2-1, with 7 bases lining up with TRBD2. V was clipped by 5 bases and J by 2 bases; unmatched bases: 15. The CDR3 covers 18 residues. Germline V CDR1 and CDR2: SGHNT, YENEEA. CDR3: CASSRDPSAGAPYNEQFF. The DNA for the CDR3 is TGTGCCAGCAGCCGAGATCCATCGGCGGGAGCCCCCTACAATGAGCAGTTCTTC.

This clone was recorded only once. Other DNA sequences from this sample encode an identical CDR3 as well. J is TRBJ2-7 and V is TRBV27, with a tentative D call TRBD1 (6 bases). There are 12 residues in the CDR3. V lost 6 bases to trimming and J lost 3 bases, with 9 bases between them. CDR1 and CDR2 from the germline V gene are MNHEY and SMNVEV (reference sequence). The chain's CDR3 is CASSPQGYEQYF. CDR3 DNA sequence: TGTGCCAGCAGCCCACAGGGCTACGAGCAGTACTTC.

The chain's CDR3 is CAISEGSRGYYQETQYF. The CDR3 nucleotides read TGTGCCATCAGTGAAGGCTCTCGAGGATATTACCAAGAGACCCAGTACTTC. V gene TRBV10-3 combines with J gene TRBJ2-5; no clear D gene. V lost 3 bases, J lost 0 bases, and 17 bases lay in between. The germline gives CDR1 ENHRY, CDR2 SYGVKD. This CDR3 spans 17 amino acids.

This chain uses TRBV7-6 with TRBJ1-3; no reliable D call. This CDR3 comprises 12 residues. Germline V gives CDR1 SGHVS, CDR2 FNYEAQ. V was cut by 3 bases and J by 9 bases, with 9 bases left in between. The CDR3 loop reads CASSLTGSTIYF. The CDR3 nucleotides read TGTGCCAGCAGCTTGACGGGGAGCACCATATATTTT.

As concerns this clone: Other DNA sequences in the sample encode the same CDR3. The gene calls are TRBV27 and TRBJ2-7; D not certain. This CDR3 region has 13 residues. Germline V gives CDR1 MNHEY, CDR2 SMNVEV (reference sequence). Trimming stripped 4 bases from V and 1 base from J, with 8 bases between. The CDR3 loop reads CASSSGLSYEQYF. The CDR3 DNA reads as TGTGCCAGCAGTTCGGGCCTTTCCTACGAGCAGTACTTC.

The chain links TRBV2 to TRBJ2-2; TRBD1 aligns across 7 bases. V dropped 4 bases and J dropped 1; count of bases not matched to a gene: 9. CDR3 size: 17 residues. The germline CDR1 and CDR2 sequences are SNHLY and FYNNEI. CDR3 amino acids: CASSAFPGQLNTGELFF. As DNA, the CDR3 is TGTGCCAGCAGTGCTTTCCCGGGACAGTTGAACACCGGGGAGCTGTTTTTT.

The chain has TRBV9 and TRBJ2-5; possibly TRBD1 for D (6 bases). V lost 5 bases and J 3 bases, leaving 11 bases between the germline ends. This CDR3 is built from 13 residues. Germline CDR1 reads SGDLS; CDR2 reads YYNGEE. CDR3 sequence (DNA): TGTGCCAGCAGTTTCAGGGGCGAAGAGACCCAGTACTTC. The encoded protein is CASSFRGEETQYF.

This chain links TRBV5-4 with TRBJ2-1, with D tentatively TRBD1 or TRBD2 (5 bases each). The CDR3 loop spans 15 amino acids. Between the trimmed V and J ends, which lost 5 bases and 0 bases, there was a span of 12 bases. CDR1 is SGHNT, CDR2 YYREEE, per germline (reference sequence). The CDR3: CASRPGPGSYNEQFF. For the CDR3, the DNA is TGTGCCAGCAGACCGGGACCGGGCTCCTACAATGAGCAGTTCTTC. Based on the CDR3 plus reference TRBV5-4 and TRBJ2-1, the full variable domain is ETGVTQSPTHLIKTRGQQVTLRCSSQSGHNTVSWYQQALGQGPQFIFQYYREEENGRGNFPPRFSGLQFPNYSSELNVNALELDDSALYLCASRPGPGSYNEQFFGPGTRLTVL.